Following are 28 T cell receptor beta chains from one sample sequenced in a study of OX40 agonist ivuxolimab in advanced cancers. TCRdb's table, derived via immunoSEQ multiplex PCR, lists solely in-frame clones and lacks some. Of 80,000 or so clones listed, 85% to 90% are singletons. Sequencing was performed on CD4+ or CD8+ T cells sorted from blood, taken in a trial of the OX40 agonist ivuxolimab. These TCRs come from an adult with an advanced solid tumor such as melanoma, head and neck, liver or kidney cancer.

The gene calls are TRBV4-3 and TRBJ2-3, with 10 positions matching TRBD2. Unmatched junction bases numbered 10, after V lost 5 bases and J lost 2 bases. Germline V CDR1 and CDR2: LGHNA, YSLEER. CDR3 length equals 17 residues. The CDR3 region has the DNA TGCGCCAGCAGCTACCATTCTAGCGGGGGTAACACAGATACGCAGTATTTT. Translated: CASSYHSSGGNTDTQYF.

The chain's CDR3 is CASSPTGITEAFF. CDR3 DNA sequence: TGTGCCAGCAGTCCGACAGGGATCACTGAAGCTTTCTTT. This sequence joins TRBV28 and TRBJ1-1; 7 nucleotides agree with TRBD1. The CDR3 loop spans 13 amino acids. Per germline, CDR1 MDHEN and CDR2 SYDVKM. With 5 bases clipped from V and 4 bases from J, the junction kept 4 bases outside the gene matches.

This clone was detected only once. The CDR3 loop reads CASSFGGRGNEQFF. CDR3 nucleotides: TGTGCCAGCAGCTTCGGCGGGAGGGGGAATGAGCAGTTCTTC. The chain recombines TRBV7-3 with TRBJ2-1; 9 nucleotides match TRBD2. V trimming: 3 bases; J trimming: 7 bases; junction bases outside the gene matches: 4. The CDR3 is 14 residues long. CDR1 and CDR2 from the germline V gene are SGHTA and FQGTGA.

V usage is TRBV4-3 and J usage is TRBJ1-1, with a weak D call TRBD1 (6 bases). Germline V gives CDR1 LGHNA, CDR2 YSLEER. This CDR3 has 14 amino acids. With 1 base removed from V and 6 bases from J, the gap between germline ends came to 12 bases. As DNA, the CDR3 is TGCGCCAGCAGCCAAGTGGCAGGGGTGGCTGAAGCTTTCTTT. Translation gives CASSQVAGVAEAFF.

V gene TRBV19 combines with J gene TRBJ2-5, with TRBD2 matching over 7 bases. The trim removed 5 bases at V and 5 bases at J, leaving 17 bases unmatched. This CDR3 has 17 residues. The germline V gene has CDR1 LNHDA and CDR2 SQIVND (reference sequence). The CDR3 region is CASSLRLAHEPWETQYF. CDR3 bases: TGTGCCAGTAGTCTTAGACTAGCCCACGAACCATGGGAGACCCAGTACTTC.

This chain links TRBV7-2 with TRBJ2-7; 8 bases agree with TRBD1. This CDR3 has 14 amino acids. CDR1 SGHTA and CDR2 FQGNSA come from the germline V gene. V lost 3 bases, J lost 6 bases, and 7 bases stayed unmatched. CDR3 protein: CASSFRTGNTEQYF. CDR3 nucleotides: TGTGCCAGCAGCTTTAGGACAGGGAATACCGAGCAGTACTTC.

The rearrangement links TRBV2 to TRBJ2-5; a weak D match, TRBD2 (5 bases). Trimming removed 3 bases at V and 5 bases at J, with 13 bases between. There are 14 residues in the CDR3. Germline CDR1 is SNHLY and CDR2 is FYNNEI. In DNA, the CDR3 is TGTGCCAGCAGTGACGGGCAACGGAGGGAGACCCAGTACTTC. This gives the protein CASSDGQRRETQYF.

This sequence joins TRBV30 and TRBJ1-4, with a possible D match to TRBD1 (5 bases). Germline V CDR1 and CDR2: GTSNPN, SVGIG (reference sequence). The CDR3 extends over 13 amino acids. V was trimmed by 1 base and J by 8 bases, leaving 11 bases between them. This chain's CDR3 is CAWSGSGTEKLFF. CDR3 coding DNA: TGTGCCTGGAGTGGTTCCGGGACCGAAAAACTGTTTTTT. Full variable domain (outside the CDR3, taken from reference TRBV30 and TRBJ1-4): SQTIHQWPATLVQPVGSPLSLECTVEGTSNPNLYWYRQAAGRGLQLLFYSVGIGQISSEVPQNLSASRPQDRQFILSSKKLLLSDSGFYLCAWSGSGTEKLFFGSGTQLSVL.

This clone was recorded only once. The chain is built from TRBV5-6 and TRBJ1-5; possibly TRBD1 for D (5 bases). V lost 4 bases, J lost 4 bases, and 12 bases lay in between. The germline V gene encodes CDR1 SGHDT and CDR2 YYEEEE. The CDR3 has 14 residues. CDR3 sequence (DNA): TGTGCCAGCAGCCTGGGACTACATAATCAGCCCCAGCATTTT. Translated, it gives CASSLGLHNQPQHF.

The chain has TRBV9 and TRBJ2-7; 9 positions match TRBD1. Looked up from germline, CDR1 is SGDLS and CDR2 is YYNGEE. Trimming took 0 bases from V and 6 from J; bases not matched to a gene: 10. The CDR3 sequence is 16 residues long. CDR3 nucleotides: TGTGCCAGCAGCGTAGCAGGTATGGGACAGGGCACCGAGCAGTACTTC. Protein: CASSVAGMGQGTEQYF.

The V call is TRBV7-7, the J call TRBJ2-5; 8 bases match TRBD1. The junction had 14 bases not matched to a gene; V was cut back by 0 bases and J by 5 bases. Germline V gives CDR1 SSHAT, CDR2 FNYEAQ (reference sequence). CDR3 length: 18 amino acids. In DNA, the CDR3 is TGTGCCAGCAGCTTAGCACCAGGGACAGGTGGAGTTCAGGAGACCCAGTACTTC. This sequence encodes CASSLAPGTGGVQETQYF.

The rearrangement uses TRBV6-6 and TRBJ1-3; D unresolved. V shed 2 bases and J shed 1 base, with 9 bases lying between them. The CDR3 runs 15 residues. Germline-derived CDR1 and CDR2 are MNHNY and SVGAGI (reference sequence). The CDR3 protein is CASSYDTFSGNTIYF. The CDR3 region has the DNA TGTGCCAGCAGTTACGACACTTTTTCTGGAAACACCATATATTTT.

The V gene is TRBV5-1, the J gene TRBJ2-5; possible D gene TRBD2, 5 bases. This CDR3 region has 14 residues. CDR1 and CDR2 from the germline V gene are SGHRS and YFSETQ. The V end was cut by 4 bases, the J end by 4 bases, with 14 bases between. In DNA form, the CDR3 reads TGCGCCAGCAGCCCGGTCCCGGGATTAGAGACCCAGTACTTC. Protein sequence: CASSPVPGLETQYF.

The chain couples TRBV5-8 to TRBJ2-7; TRBD2 matches at 9 bases. Looked up from germline, CDR1 is SGHTS and CDR2 is YDEGEE. V was pared by 3 bases and J by 7 bases, with 17 bases of the junction left unmatched. The CDR3 consists of 17 residues. The CDR3 region has the DNA TGTGCCAGCAGCTCACGCGCACGAGGCGGGGGGGCGAGAGAGCAGTACTTC. Translating it yields CASSSRARGGGAREQYF.

The chain links TRBV9 to TRBJ1-3, with 8 bases identical to TRBD1. Germline CDR1 is SGDLS and CDR2 is YYNGEE. CDR3 length equals 15 residues. V was clipped by 6 bases and J by 3 bases; unmatched bases: 8. CDR3 protein: CASTSGGASGNTIYF. CDR3 nucleotide sequence: TGTGCCAGCACTTCAGGGGGCGCGAGTGGAAACACCATATATTTT.

The V call is TRBV6-5, the J call TRBJ2-7; 11 nucleotides align to TRBD2. CDR3 length: 15 amino acids. CDR1 and CDR2 (germline): MNHEY, SVGAGI. Trimming removed 6 bases from V and 2 bases from J; junction bases left unmatched: 6. CDR3 loop: CASSPSGGTPYEQYF. CDR3 coding DNA: TGTGCCAGCAGCCCTAGCGGGGGGACTCCCTACGAGCAGTACTTC.

The chain carries TRBV28 and TRBJ2-5; 8 bases are shared with TRBD2. CDR1 is MDHEN and CDR2 is SYDVKM in the germline V gene. After removal of 7 bases from V and 4 bases from J, the junction contained 8 bases not matched to a gene. CDR3 length: 14 residues. The CDR3 sequence: CASTSPGGGETQYF. CDR3 DNA sequence: TGTGCCAGCACTTCACCCGGGGGGGGAGAGACCCAGTACTTC.

The CDR3 DNA sequence: TGTGCCAGCAGCTTAGCAAATCAGGGCGGGAATTCACCCCTCCACTTT. Translating gives CASSLANQGGNSPLHF. The rearrangement uses TRBV7-2 and TRBJ1-6, with TRBD1 as a possible D gene (5 bases). Germline V gene data show CDR1 as SGHTA and CDR2 as FQGNSA. There are 16 residues in the CDR3. Between the trimmed V and J ends, which lost 0 bases and 7 bases, there was a span of 13 bases.

The chain combines TRBV7-6 with TRBJ1-2, with TRBD1 identical over 8 bases. This CDR3 is built from 16 residues. V lost 1 base and J lost 3; bases outside the gene matches: 7. CDR1 is SGHVS and CDR2 is FNYEAQ in the germline V gene. The CDR3 reads CASSLGQGLGDYGYTF. The CDR3 nucleotides read TGTGCCAGCAGCTTAGGACAGGGGTTAGGCGACTATGGCTACACCTTC.

The chain couples TRBV5-6 to TRBJ1-2; 7 positions agree with TRBD1. Trimming cost V 1 base and J 0 bases; bases outside gene matches: 3. CDR3 length equals 15 residues. Germline V gene lookup returns CDR1 SGHDT and CDR2 YYEEEE. The CDR3 nucleotides are TGTGCCAGCAGCTTGAGAGGGACAGCTAACTATGGCTACACCTTC. It codes for CASSLRGTANYGYTF. The full variable domain, with the rest looked up from reference TRBV5-6 and TRBJ1-2, is DAGVTQSPTHLIKTRGQQVTLRCSPKSGHDTVSWYQQALGQGPQFIFQYYEEEERQRGNFPDRFSGHQFPNYSSELNVNALLLGDSALYLCASSLRGTANYGYTFGSGTRLTVV.

The chain couples TRBV5-1 to TRBJ2-1, with 8 bases aligning to TRBD2. After removal of 3 bases from V and 4 bases from J, the junction contained 6 bases not matched to a gene. The CDR3 sequence is 15 residues long. Germline V gene sequence: CDR1 SGHRS, CDR2 YFSETQ. The CDR3 here is CASSSTSGGYNEQFF. The CDR3 coding sequence is TGCGCCAGCAGCTCTACTAGCGGAGGGTACAATGAGCAGTTCTTC.

The V and J genes are TRBV7-9 and TRBJ2-7; TRBD1 matches at 9 bases. The CDR3 length is 14 residues. Germline values: CDR1 SEHNR, CDR2 FQNEAQ (reference sequence). Trimming took 5 bases from V and 1 from J; bases not matched to a gene: 3. CDR3 sequence reads: CASSPGTGSYEQYF. DNA for the CDR3: TGTGCCAGCAGCCCCGGGACAGGGTCCTACGAGCAGTACTTC.

This clone occurred once. The rearrangement uses TRBV5-1 and TRBJ1-1, with D unresolved. The CDR3 extends over 13 amino acids. Germline V gene sequence: CDR1 SGHRS, CDR2 YFSETQ. Trimming stripped 3 bases from V and 11 bases from J, with 17 bases between. In DNA form, the CDR3 reads TGCGCCAGCAGCTACACGTCGGCAGGTGCGGCTTTCTTT. Its translation is CASSYTSAGAAFF.

The chain employs TRBV5-1 and TRBJ2-5, with D tentatively TRBD2 (5 bases). Per germline, CDR1 SGHRS and CDR2 YFSETQ. CDR3 size: 15 residues. The V end was cut by 0 bases, the J end by 4 bases, with 13 bases between. The CDR3 loop is CASSLEGGSAETQYF. CDR3 nucleotides: TGCGCCAGCAGCTTGGAAGGAGGTAGCGCAGAGACCCAGTACTTC.

This clone is a singleton in its sample. The rearrangement links TRBV14 to TRBJ1-6; the match to TRBD1 covers 8 bases. V lost 6 bases, J lost 3 bases, and 4 bases stayed unmatched. CDR1 SGHDN and CDR2 FVKESK come from the germline V gene. CDR3 size: 15 residues. CDR3 nucleotides: TGTGCCAGCAGACCTACAGGGGGCTATAATTCACCCCTCCACTTT. Translated: CASRPTGGYNSPLHF.

V usage is TRBV23-1 and J usage is TRBJ2-4, with 7 nucleotides matching TRBD1. TRBV23-1 is reported as an ORF; its role is uncertain. Trimming removed 6 bases from V and 1 base from J; junction bases left unmatched: 18. The CDR3 is 19 amino acids. The CDR3 DNA follows: TGCGCCAGCAGCCAACTTACAGGGGAAAAGGAGGTGGCCAAAAACATTCAGTACTTC. Translating gives CASSQLTGEKEVAKNIQYF.

The gene calls are TRBV30 and TRBJ2-7, with TRBD1 matching 8 bases. The germline CDR1 and CDR2 sequences are GTSNPN and SVGIG (reference sequence). This CDR3 has 15 amino acids. The V gene end was trimmed by 3 bases and the J gene end by 0 bases; junction bases not matched to a gene: 7. CDR3 residues: CAWRGRQGSSYEQYF. The CDR3 bases are TGTGCCTGGAGGGGAAGACAGGGGAGCTCCTACGAGCAGTACTTC.

The gene calls are TRBV9 and TRBJ2-7; D unresolved. V was pared by 3 bases and J by 2 bases, with 12 bases between. Per germline, CDR1 SGDLS and CDR2 YYNGEE. The CDR3 has 14 amino acids. Here the CDR3 DNA reads TGTGCCAGCAGCGAACGGACGGCTCCCTACGAGCAGTACTTC. As protein: CASSERTAPYEQYF.